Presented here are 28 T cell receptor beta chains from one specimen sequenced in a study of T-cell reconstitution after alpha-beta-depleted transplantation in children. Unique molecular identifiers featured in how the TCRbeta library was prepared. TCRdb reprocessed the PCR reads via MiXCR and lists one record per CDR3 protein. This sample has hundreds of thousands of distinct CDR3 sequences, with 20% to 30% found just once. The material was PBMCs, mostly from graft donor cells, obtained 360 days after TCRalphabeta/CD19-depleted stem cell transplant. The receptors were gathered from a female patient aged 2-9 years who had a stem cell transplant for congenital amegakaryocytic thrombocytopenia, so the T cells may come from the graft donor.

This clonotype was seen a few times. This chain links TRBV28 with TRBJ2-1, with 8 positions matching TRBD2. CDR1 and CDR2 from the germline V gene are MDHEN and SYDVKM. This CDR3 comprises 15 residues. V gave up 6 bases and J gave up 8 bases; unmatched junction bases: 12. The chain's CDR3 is CASRSAGEVPHEQFF. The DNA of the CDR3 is TGTGCCAGCAGGTCAGCGGGGGAGGTCCCCCATGAGCAGTTCTTC.

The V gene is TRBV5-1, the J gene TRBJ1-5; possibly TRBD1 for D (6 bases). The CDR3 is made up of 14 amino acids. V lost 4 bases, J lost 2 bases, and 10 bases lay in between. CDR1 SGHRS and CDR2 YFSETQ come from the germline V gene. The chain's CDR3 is CASSPGHRNQPQHF. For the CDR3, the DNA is TGCGCCAGCAGCCCGGGACATCGCAATCAGCCCCAGCATTTT.

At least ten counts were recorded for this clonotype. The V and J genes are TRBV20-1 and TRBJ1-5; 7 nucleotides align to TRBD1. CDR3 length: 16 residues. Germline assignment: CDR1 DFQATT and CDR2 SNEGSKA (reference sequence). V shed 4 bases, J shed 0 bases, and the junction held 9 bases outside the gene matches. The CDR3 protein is CSATRLQGYSNQPQHF. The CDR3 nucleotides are TGCAGTGCTACAAGATTACAGGGGTATAGCAATCAGCCCCAGCATTTT.

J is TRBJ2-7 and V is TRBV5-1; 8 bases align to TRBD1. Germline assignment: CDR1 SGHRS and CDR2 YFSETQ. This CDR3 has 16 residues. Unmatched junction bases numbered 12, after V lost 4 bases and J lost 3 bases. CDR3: CASSPGTGSIYYEQYF. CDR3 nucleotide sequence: TGCGCCAGCAGCCCCGGGACAGGCTCCATCTACTACGAGCAGTACTTC.

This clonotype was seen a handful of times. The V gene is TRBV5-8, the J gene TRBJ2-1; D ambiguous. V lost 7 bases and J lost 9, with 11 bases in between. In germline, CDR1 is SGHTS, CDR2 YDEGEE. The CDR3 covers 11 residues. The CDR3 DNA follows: TGTGCCAGCGCCGCAATTAGTGAGCAGTTCTTC. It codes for CASAAISEQFF.

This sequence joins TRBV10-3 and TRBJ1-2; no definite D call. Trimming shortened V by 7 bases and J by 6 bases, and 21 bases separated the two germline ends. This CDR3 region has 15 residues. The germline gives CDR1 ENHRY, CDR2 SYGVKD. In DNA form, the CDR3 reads TGTGCCATCAACCCTGTGGGCCGGGAGGCGGATGGCTACACCTTC. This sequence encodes CAINPVGREADGYTF.

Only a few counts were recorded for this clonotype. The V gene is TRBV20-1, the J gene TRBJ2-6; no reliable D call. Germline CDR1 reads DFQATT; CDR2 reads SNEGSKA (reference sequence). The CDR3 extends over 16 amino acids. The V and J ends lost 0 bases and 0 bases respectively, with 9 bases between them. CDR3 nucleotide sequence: TGCAGTGCTAGAGATCCTCCACCCTCTGGGGCCAACGTCCTGACTTTC. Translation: CSARDPPPSGANVLTF.

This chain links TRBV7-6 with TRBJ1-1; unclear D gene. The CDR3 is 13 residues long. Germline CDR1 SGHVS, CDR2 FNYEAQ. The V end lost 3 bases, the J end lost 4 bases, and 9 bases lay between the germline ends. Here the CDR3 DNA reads TGTGCCAGCAGCTTGCAGGTTGGCACTGAAGCTTTCTTT. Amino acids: CASSLQVGTEAFF.

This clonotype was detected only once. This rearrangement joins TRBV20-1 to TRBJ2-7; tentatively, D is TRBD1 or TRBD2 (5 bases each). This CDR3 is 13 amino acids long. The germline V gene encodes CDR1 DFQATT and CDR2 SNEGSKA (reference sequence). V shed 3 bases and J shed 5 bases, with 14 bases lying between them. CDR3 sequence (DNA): TGCAGTGCTAGCGGGGACGGCGTCCACGAGCAGTACTTC. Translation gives CSASGDGVHEQYF.

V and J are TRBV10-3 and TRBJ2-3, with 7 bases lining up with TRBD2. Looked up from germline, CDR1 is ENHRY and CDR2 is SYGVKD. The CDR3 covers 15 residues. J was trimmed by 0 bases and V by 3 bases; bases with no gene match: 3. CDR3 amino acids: CAISDLAVSTDTQYF. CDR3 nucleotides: TGTGCCATCAGTGATCTAGCGGTGAGCACAGATACGCAGTATTTT.

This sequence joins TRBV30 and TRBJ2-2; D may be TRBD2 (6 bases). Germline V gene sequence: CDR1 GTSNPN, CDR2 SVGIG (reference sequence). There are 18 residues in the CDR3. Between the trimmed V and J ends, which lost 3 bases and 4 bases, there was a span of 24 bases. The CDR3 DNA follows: TGTGCCTGGAGCGCCCCTCCTAGCGCTCGGCTCCCCACCGGGGAGCTGTTTTTT. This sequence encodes CAWSAPPSARLPTGELFF.

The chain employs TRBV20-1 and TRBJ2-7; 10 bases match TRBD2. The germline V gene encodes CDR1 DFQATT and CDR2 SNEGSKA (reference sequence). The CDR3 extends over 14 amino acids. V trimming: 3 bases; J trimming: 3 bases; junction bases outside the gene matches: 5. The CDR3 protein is CSASSSGSNYEQYF. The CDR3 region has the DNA TGCAGTGCTAGTTCTAGCGGGAGTAACTACGAGCAGTACTTC.

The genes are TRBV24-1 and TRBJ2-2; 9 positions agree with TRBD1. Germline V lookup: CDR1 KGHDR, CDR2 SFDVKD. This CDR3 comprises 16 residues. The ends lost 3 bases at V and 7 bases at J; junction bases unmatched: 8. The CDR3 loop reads CATSDGKGQGDGELFF. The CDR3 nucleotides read TGTGCCACCAGTGATGGGAAGGGACAGGGAGACGGGGAGCTGTTTTTT.

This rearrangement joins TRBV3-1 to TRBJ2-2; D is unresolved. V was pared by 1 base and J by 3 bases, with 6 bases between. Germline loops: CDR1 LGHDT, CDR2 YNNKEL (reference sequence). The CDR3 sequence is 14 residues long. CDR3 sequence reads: CASSQGTDTGELFF. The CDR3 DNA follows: TGTGCCAGCAGCCAAGGCACAGACACCGGGGAGCTGTTTTTT.

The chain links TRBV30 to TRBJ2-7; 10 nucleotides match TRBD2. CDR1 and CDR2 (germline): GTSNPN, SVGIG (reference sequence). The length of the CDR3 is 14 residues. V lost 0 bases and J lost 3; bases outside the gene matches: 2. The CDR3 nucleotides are TGTGCCTGGAGTGTAGCTAGCGGGAGCTACGAGCAGTACTTC. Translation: CAWSVASGSYEQYF.

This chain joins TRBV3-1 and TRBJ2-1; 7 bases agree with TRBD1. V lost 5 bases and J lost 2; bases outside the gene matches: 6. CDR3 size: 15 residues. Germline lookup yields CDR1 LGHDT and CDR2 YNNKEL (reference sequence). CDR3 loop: CASSVQGSPYNEQFF. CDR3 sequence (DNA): TGTGCCAGCAGCGTACAGGGGAGCCCCTACAATGAGCAGTTCTTC.

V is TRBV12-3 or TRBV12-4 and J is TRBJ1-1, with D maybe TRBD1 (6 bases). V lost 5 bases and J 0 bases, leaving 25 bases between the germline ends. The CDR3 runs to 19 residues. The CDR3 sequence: CASSPPDRFSLLLNTEAFF. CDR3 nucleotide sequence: TGTGCCAGCAGTCCCCCAGACAGGTTTTCTCTCCTGTTGAACACTGAAGCTTTCTTT.

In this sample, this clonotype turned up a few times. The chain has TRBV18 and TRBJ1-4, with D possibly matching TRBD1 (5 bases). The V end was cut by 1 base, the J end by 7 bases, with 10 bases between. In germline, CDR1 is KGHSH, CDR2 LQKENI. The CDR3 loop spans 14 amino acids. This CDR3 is CASSPRGSGEKLFF. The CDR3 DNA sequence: TGTGCCAGCTCACCACGGGGGAGCGGTGAAAAACTGTTTTTT.

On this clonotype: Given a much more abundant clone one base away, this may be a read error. The DNA for the CDR3 is TGCGCCACCGGACTAGCGGCCTACAATGAGCGGTTCTTC. This encodes CATGLAAYNERFF. This sequence joins TRBV4-1 and TRBJ2-1; TRBD2 agrees at 10 bases. The CDR3 is made up of 13 amino acids. In germline, CDR1 is MGHRA, CDR2 YSYEKL.

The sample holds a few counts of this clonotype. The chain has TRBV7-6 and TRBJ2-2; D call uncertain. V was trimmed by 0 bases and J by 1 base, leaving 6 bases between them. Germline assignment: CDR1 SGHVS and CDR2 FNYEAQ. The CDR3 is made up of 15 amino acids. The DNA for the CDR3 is TGTGCCAGCAGCTTAGCGGAACAGAACACCGGGGAGCTGTTTTTT. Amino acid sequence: CASSLAEQNTGELFF.

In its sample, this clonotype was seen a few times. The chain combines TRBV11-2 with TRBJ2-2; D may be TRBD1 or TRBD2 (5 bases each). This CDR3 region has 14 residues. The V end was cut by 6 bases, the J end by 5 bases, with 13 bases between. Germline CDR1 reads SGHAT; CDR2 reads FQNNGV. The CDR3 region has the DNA TGTGCCAGCAGACGGGGACCGGGGACCGGGGAGCTGTTTTTT. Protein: CASRRGPGTGELFF.

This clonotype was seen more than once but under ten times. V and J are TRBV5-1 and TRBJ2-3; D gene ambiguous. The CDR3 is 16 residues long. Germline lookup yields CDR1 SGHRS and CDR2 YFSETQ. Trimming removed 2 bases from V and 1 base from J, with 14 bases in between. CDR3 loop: CASSFTSRRGTDTQYF. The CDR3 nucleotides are TGCGCCAGCAGCTTTACGTCTCGCCGAGGCACAGATACGCAGTATTTT.

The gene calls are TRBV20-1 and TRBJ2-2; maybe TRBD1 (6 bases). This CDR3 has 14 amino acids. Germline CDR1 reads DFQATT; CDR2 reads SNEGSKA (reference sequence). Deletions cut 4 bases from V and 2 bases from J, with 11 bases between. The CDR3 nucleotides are TGCAGTGCTACCGGGACACTCAACACCGGGGAGCTGTTTTTT. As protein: CSATGTLNTGELFF.

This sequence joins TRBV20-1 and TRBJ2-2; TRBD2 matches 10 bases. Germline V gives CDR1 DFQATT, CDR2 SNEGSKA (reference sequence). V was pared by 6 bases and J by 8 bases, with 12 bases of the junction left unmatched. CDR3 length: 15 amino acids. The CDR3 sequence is CSASSGRALSGELFF. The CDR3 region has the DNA TGCAGTGCGTCCAGCGGGAGGGCCTTGTCGGGGGAGCTGTTTTTT.

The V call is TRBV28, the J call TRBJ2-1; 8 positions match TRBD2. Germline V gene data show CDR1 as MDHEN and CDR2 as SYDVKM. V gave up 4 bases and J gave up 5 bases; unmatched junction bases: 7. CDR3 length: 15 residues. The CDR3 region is CASSSGGSGHNEQFF. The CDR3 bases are TGTGCCAGCAGTTCGGGAGGGAGCGGTCACAATGAGCAGTTCTTC.

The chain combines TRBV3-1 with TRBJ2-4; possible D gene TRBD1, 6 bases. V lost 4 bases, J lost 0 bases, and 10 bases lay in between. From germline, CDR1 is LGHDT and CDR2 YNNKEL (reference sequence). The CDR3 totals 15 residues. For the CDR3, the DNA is TGTGCCAGCAGCCGAGGGGGTAAAGCCAAAAACATTCAGTACTTC. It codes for CASSRGGKAKNIQYF. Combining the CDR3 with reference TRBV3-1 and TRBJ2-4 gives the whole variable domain DTAVSQTPKYLVTQMGNDKSIKCEQNLGHDTMYWYKQDSKKFLKIMFSYNNKELIINETVPNRFSPKSPDKAHLNLHINSLELGDSAVYFCASSRGGKAKNIQYFGAGTRLSVL.

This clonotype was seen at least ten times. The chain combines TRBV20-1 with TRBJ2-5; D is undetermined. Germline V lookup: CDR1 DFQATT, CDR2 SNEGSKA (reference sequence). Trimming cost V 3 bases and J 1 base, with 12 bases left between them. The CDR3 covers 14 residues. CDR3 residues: CSARPTMPQETQYF. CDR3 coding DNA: TGCAGTGCTAGGCCCACCATGCCCCAAGAGACCCAGTACTTC.

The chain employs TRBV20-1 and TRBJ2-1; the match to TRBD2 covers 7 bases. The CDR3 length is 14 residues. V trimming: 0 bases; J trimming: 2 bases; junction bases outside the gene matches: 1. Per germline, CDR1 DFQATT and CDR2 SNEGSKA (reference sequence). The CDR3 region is CSARDLAAYNEQFF. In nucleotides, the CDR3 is TGCAGTGCTAGAGACCTAGCGGCCTACAATGAGCAGTTCTTC.